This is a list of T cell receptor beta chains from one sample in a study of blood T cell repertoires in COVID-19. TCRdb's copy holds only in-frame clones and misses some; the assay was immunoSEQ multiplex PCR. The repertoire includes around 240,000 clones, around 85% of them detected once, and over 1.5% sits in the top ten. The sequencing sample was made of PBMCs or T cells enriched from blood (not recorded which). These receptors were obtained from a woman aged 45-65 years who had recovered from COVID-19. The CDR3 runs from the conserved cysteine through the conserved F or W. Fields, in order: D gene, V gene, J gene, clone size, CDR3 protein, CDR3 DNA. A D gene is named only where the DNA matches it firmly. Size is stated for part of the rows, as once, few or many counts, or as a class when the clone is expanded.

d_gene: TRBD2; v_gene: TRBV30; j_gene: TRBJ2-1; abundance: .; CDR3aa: CAWSVARTSGSIDEQFF; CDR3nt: TGTGCCTGGAGTGTGGCCCGGACTAGCGGGAGTATCGATGAGCAGTTCTTC
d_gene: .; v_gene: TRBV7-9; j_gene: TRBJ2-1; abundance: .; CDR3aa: CASDPGSYNEQFF; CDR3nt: TGTGCCAGCGACCCGGGCTCCTACAATGAGCAGTTCTTC
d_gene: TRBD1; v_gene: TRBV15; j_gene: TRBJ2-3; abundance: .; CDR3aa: CATSRDKGTGSTDTQYF; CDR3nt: TGTGCCACCAGCAGAGATAAGGGGACAGGATCCACAGATACGCAGTATTTT
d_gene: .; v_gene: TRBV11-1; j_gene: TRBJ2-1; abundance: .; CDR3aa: CASSLEGNEQFF; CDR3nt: TGTGCCAGCAGCTTGGAGGGCAATGAGCAGTTCTTC
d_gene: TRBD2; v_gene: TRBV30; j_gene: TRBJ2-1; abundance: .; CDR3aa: CAWSIAGGPGEQFF; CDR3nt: TGTGCCTGGAGTATCGCGGGAGGGCCGGGTGAGCAGTTCTTC
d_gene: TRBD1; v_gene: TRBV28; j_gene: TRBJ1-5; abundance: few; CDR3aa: CASSFTGTGVVQPQHF; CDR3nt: TGTGCCAGCAGTTTTACGGGGACAGGGGTAGTCCAGCCCCAGCATTTT
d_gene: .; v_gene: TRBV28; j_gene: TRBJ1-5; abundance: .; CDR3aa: CASRFRDTRRNQPQHF; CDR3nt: TGTGCCAGCAGATTTCGGGACACTCGGCGCAATCAGCCCCAGCATTTT
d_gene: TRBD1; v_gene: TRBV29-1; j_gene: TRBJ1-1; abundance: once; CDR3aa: CSASTTGGAEAFF; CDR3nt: TGCAGCGCCAGTACGACAGGGGGGGCTGAAGCTTTCTTT
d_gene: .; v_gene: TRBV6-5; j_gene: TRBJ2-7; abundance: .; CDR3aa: CASSRPGLGDEQYF; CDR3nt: TGTGCCAGCAGTAGACCGGGACTGGGGGACGAGCAGTACTTC
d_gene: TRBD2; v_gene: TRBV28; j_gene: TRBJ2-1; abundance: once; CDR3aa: CASSHREIAGYNEQFF; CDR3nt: TGTGCCAGCAGTCATCGGGAGATAGCGGGGTACAATGAGCAGTTCTTC
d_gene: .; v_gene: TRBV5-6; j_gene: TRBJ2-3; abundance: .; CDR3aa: CASSREGGTDTQYF; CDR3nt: TGTGCCAGCAGCCGAGAGGGGGGGACAGATACGCAGTATTTT
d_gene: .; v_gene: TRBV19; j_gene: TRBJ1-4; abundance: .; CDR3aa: CASSKSPRGLEKLFF; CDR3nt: TGTGCCAGTAGTAAGTCGCCCAGGGGCTTAGAAAAACTGTTTTTT
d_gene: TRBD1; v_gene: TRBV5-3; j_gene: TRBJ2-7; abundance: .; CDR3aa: CARSRFRDRGYEQYF; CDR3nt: TGTGCCAGAAGCCGGTTCCGGGACAGGGGATACGAGCAGTACTTC
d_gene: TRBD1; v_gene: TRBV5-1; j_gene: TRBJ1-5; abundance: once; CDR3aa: CASSPGTARNQPQHF; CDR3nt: TGCGCCAGCAGCCCCGGGACAGCCCGAAATCAGCCCCAGCATTTT